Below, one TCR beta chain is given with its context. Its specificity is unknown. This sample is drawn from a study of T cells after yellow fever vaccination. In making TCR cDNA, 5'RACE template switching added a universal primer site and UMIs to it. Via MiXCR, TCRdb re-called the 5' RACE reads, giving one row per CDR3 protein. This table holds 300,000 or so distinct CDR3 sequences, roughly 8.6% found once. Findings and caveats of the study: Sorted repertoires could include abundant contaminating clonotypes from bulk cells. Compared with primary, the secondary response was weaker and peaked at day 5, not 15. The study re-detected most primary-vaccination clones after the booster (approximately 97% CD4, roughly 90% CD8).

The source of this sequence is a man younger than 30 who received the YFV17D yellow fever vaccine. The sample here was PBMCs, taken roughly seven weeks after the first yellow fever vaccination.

The CDR3 nucleotides are TGCGCCAGCAGCCAAGATCGGACAGGGTATTATTCACCCCTCCACTTT. Translation gives CASSQDRTGYYSPLHF. This chain uses TRBV4-3 with TRBJ1-6, with 8 bases fitting TRBD1. V shed 0 bases and J 8 bases; nucleotides not matched to a gene: 6. Germline assignment: CDR1 LGHNA and CDR2 YSLEER. The CDR3 totals 16 residues.